A selection of T cell receptor beta chains follows, all from one sample in a study of T-cell memory formation after mild COVID-19. TCRdb reanalysed the 5' RACE reads using MiXCR and keeps one entry per CDR3 protein. The table lists about 440,000 distinct CDR3 sequences, around 20% of them singletons, with 8.4% in the top ten. What was sequenced was PBMCs or a T cell subset sorted from them (not recorded which). Source of these receptors: an adult woman who had mild COVID-19 (a few samples of this study predate the infection). Cell type and time point are not known. The CDR3 runs from the conserved cysteine through the conserved F or W. The order of the fields is clone size, J gene, V gene, D gene, CDR3 DNA, CDR3 protein. D genes are given only for firm matches. Only some rows state a clone size, as once, few, many or a class for expanded clones.

clone_size: -; j_call: TRBJ2-3; v_call: TRBV24-1; d_call: -; cdr3_nt: TGTGCCACCAGCTCAGGGAAGGTCACAGATACGCAGTATTTT; cdr3_aa: CATSSGKVTDTQYF
clone_size: -; j_call: TRBJ1-5; v_call: TRBV4-1; d_call: -; cdr3_nt: TGCGCCAGCAGCCCAAGAACGTGGGGAGGACAGCCCCAGCATTTT; cdr3_aa: CASSPRTWGGQPQHF
clone_size: few; j_call: TRBJ2-7; v_call: TRBV18; d_call: TRBD1; cdr3_nt: TGTGCCAGCTCAGCCACCGGGACAGGGGCCCACGAGCAGTACTTC; cdr3_aa: CASSATGTGAHEQYF
clone_size: -; j_call: TRBJ2-1; v_call: TRBV20-1; d_call: TRBD2; cdr3_nt: TGCAGTGCTACAGGGACTAGCGGGGCTAATGAGCAGTTCTTC; cdr3_aa: CSATGTSGANEQFF
clone_size: few; j_call: TRBJ1-5; v_call: TRBV12-3/TRBV12-4; d_call: -; cdr3_nt: TGTGCCAGCAGTTTAGGAGGCAGTAATAGCAATCAGCCCCAGCATTTT; cdr3_aa: CASSLGGSNSNQPQHF
clone_size: few; j_call: TRBJ1-6; v_call: TRBV5-1; d_call: -; cdr3_nt: TGCGCCAGCAGCCTTACACCGGGACGGTATAATTCACCCCTCCACTTT; cdr3_aa: CASSLTPGRYNSPLHF
clone_size: -; j_call: TRBJ2-3; v_call: TRBV2; d_call: TRBD2; cdr3_nt: TGTGCCAGCAGTAGGGATGCGGGGGGGAGCACAGATACGCAGTATTTT; cdr3_aa: CASSRDAGGSTDTQYF
clone_size: few; j_call: TRBJ2-1; v_call: TRBV15; d_call: -; cdr3_nt: TGTGCCACTGCGTCGGGTCCAAGCGCCGGGGCCAATGAGCAGTTCTTC; cdr3_aa: CATASGPSAGANEQFF
clone_size: few; j_call: TRBJ1-1; v_call: TRBV13; d_call: TRBD1; cdr3_nt: TGTGCCAGCAGCTTGGACAGGGGGCTCCAGAACACTGAAGCTTTCTTT; cdr3_aa: CASSLDRGLQNTEAFF
clone_size: -; j_call: TRBJ1-5; v_call: TRBV24-1; d_call: -; cdr3_nt: TGTGCCACCAGTGATTTGCGAGACAATCAGCCCCAGCATTTT; cdr3_aa: CATSDLRDNQPQHF
clone_size: -; j_call: TRBJ1-1; v_call: TRBV12-3/TRBV12-4; d_call: TRBD1; cdr3_nt: TGTGCCAGCAGGGGGGGGACAGGAGCGAACACTGAGGCTTTCTTT; cdr3_aa: CASRGGTGANTEAFF
clone_size: few; j_call: TRBJ2-1; v_call: TRBV9; d_call: -; cdr3_nt: TGTGCCAGCAGCGTAGATACGGACAATGAGCAGTTCTTC; cdr3_aa: CASSVDTDNEQFF
clone_size: few; j_call: TRBJ2-1; v_call: TRBV2; d_call: -; cdr3_nt: TGTGCCAGCAGACTGGGACGGGACAATGAGCAGTTCTTC; cdr3_aa: CASRLGRDNEQFF
clone_size: many; j_call: TRBJ2-1; v_call: TRBV3-1; d_call: -; cdr3_nt: TGTGCCAGCAGCCAAGGGGGAGGTGAGCAGTTCTTC; cdr3_aa: CASSQGGGEQFF
clone_size: few; j_call: TRBJ2-3; v_call: TRBV5-1; d_call: -; cdr3_nt: TGCGCCAGCAGCTGGCGGGGGCCGAGGGATACGCAGTATTTT; cdr3_aa: CASSWRGPRDTQYF
clone_size: few; j_call: TRBJ1-1; v_call: TRBV7-2; d_call: TRBD1; cdr3_nt: TGTGCCAGCAGCCCTCGACAGGGTTTGCCTGAAGCTTTCTTT; cdr3_aa: CASSPRQGLPEAFF
clone_size: -; j_call: TRBJ1-3; v_call: TRBV20-1; d_call: -; cdr3_nt: TGCAGTGCACAAACTCGGGCAGGAAACACCATATATTTT; cdr3_aa: CSAQTRAGNTIYF
clone_size: -; j_call: TRBJ2-7; v_call: TRBV6-5; d_call: -; cdr3_nt: TGTGCCAGCAGTCATGCCGACGAGCAGTACTTC; cdr3_aa: CASSHADEQYF
clone_size: few; j_call: TRBJ1-1; v_call: TRBV6-2/TRBV6-3; d_call: -; cdr3_nt: TGTGCCAGCGCGCCCCCACAGGGATACACTGAAGCTTTCTTT; cdr3_aa: CASAPPQGYTEAFF
clone_size: -; j_call: TRBJ2-7; v_call: TRBV7-8; d_call: -; cdr3_nt: TGTGCCAGCAGCCCCCGAGAGAAAGGGGGGGATGAGCAGTACTTC; cdr3_aa: CASSPREKGGDEQYF
clone_size: few; j_call: TRBJ2-3; v_call: TRBV10-3; d_call: TRBD1; cdr3_nt: TGTGCCATCAGTCAGGGGGCGGGTGATACGCAGTATTTT; cdr3_aa: CAISQGAGDTQYF
clone_size: -; j_call: TRBJ1-1; v_call: TRBV6-2/TRBV6-3; d_call: TRBD1; cdr3_nt: TGTGCCAGCAGAAACCGGCCGGACAGGGGGCGCATAACCACTGAAGCTTTCTTT; cdr3_aa: CASRNRPDRGRITTEAFF
clone_size: -; j_call: TRBJ2-7; v_call: TRBV7-7; d_call: -; cdr3_nt: TGTGCCAGCAGCTTAGATCTTACCTACGAGCAGTACTTC; cdr3_aa: CASSLDLTYEQYF
clone_size: -; j_call: TRBJ1-5; v_call: TRBV12-3/TRBV12-4; d_call: -; cdr3_nt: TGTGCCAGCAGTTTAGCCCCTTGGGGGGCTAGCAATCAGCCCCAGCATTTT; cdr3_aa: CASSLAPWGASNQPQHF
clone_size: -; j_call: TRBJ2-3; v_call: TRBV29-1; d_call: -; cdr3_nt: TGCAGCGTTGTGGGAGAGGTTCAGTATTTT; cdr3_aa: CSVVGEVQYF
clone_size: -; j_call: TRBJ2-1; v_call: TRBV18; d_call: TRBD2; cdr3_nt: TGTGCCAGCTCACCCCCTACTAGCGGGATAAGCTCCTACAATGAGCAGTTCTTC; cdr3_aa: CASSPPTSGISSYNEQFF
clone_size: -; j_call: TRBJ1-1; v_call: TRBV5-1; d_call: TRBD1; cdr3_nt: TGCGCCAGCAGCCTGCGACAGGGGCTCCAGAACACTGAAGCTTTCTTT; cdr3_aa: CASSLRQGLQNTEAFF
clone_size: -; j_call: TRBJ2-7; v_call: TRBV5-1; d_call: TRBD2; cdr3_nt: TGCGCCAGCAGCTTGGTCCCGGGACTAGCGGGAGTCACCCCCTCCTACGAGCAGTACTTC; cdr3_aa: CASSLVPGLAGVTPSYEQYF
clone_size: -; j_call: TRBJ2-7; v_call: TRBV20-1; d_call: TRBD2; cdr3_nt: TGCAGTGCTATCGGACTAGCGCGGGAGCAGTACTTC; cdr3_aa: CSAIGLAREQYF
clone_size: few; j_call: TRBJ1-1; v_call: TRBV4-3; d_call: -; cdr3_nt: TGCGCCAGCAGCCAAGGTCAGGGGCGCGGGGCTGAAGCTTTCTTT; cdr3_aa: CASSQGQGRGAEAFF
clone_size: -; j_call: TRBJ1-6; v_call: TRBV20-1; d_call: -; cdr3_nt: TGCAGTGCTAGAGATAACTTCCGGCCAGGGCAGAATTCACCCCTCCACTTT; cdr3_aa: CSARDNFRPGQNSPLHF
clone_size: few; j_call: TRBJ2-2; v_call: TRBV20-1; d_call: TRBD1; cdr3_nt: TGCAGTGGGGGACAGGGAACCGGGGAGCTGTTTTTT; cdr3_aa: CSGGQGTGELFF
clone_size: many; j_call: TRBJ1-1; v_call: TRBV6-5; d_call: TRBD1; cdr3_nt: TGTGCCAGCCGCGGACAGGGGGCAGGGAACACTGAAGCTTTCTTT; cdr3_aa: CASRGQGAGNTEAFF
clone_size: -; j_call: TRBJ2-5; v_call: TRBV5-1; d_call: TRBD1; cdr3_nt: TGCGCCAGCAGCTTGGAAGGACAGGGTCGGTCGGAGACCCAGTACTTC; cdr3_aa: CASSLEGQGRSETQYF
clone_size: -; j_call: TRBJ2-5; v_call: TRBV2; d_call: TRBD1; cdr3_nt: TGTGCCAGCAGTGTGGACAGGGGCCATGGGGAGACCCAGTACTTC; cdr3_aa: CASSVDRGHGETQYF
clone_size: few; j_call: TRBJ2-7; v_call: TRBV24-1; d_call: TRBD1; cdr3_nt: TGTGCCACCGAAGACAGGGGTACCTACGAGCAGTACTTC; cdr3_aa: CATEDRGTYEQYF
clone_size: -; j_call: TRBJ1-2; v_call: TRBV7-9; d_call: -; cdr3_nt: TGTGCCAGCAGCTTAGATTTACAGGGTTATGGCTACACCTTC; cdr3_aa: CASSLDLQGYGYTF
clone_size: many; j_call: TRBJ2-7; v_call: TRBV7-2; d_call: -; cdr3_nt: TGTGCCAGCAGCTTTAACCACGAGCAGTACTTC; cdr3_aa: CASSFNHEQYF
clone_size: -; j_call: TRBJ2-7; v_call: TRBV29-1; d_call: TRBD2; cdr3_nt: TGCAGCGTTGAAAACCGTGGGCTAGCGGGGATCTACGAGCAGTACTTC; cdr3_aa: CSVENRGLAGIYEQYF
clone_size: few; j_call: TRBJ1-1; v_call: TRBV5-1; d_call: -; cdr3_nt: TGCGCCAGCAGCCCTCCCCAGGGAGGGGTGGGAGCTTTCTTT; cdr3_aa: CASSPPQGGVGAFF
clone_size: -; j_call: TRBJ2-1; v_call: TRBV12-3/TRBV12-4; d_call: TRBD2; cdr3_nt: TGTGCCAGCACCCCGACTAGCGCATCCTACAATGAGCAGTTCTTC; cdr3_aa: CASTPTSASYNEQFF
clone_size: -; j_call: TRBJ2-1; v_call: TRBV7-9; d_call: TRBD2; cdr3_nt: TGTGCCAGCATGCTAGCGGGAGTCCTAAATGAGCAGTTCTTC; cdr3_aa: CASMLAGVLNEQFF
clone_size: many; j_call: TRBJ2-1; v_call: TRBV6-1; d_call: TRBD1; cdr3_nt: TGTGCCAGCAGTGGACAGGGGGCCTACAATGAGCAGTTCTTC; cdr3_aa: CASSGQGAYNEQFF
clone_size: -; j_call: TRBJ2-1; v_call: TRBV7-2; d_call: TRBD2; cdr3_nt: TGTGCCAGCAGCTTAAGGTTGACTAGCGGGATTACCCCGCGGAATGAGCAGTTCTTC; cdr3_aa: CASSLRLTSGITPRNEQFF
clone_size: few; j_call: TRBJ2-2; v_call: TRBV5-4; d_call: -; cdr3_nt: TGTGCCAGCAGGTCACAGGGTTTCGGGGAGCTGTTTTTT; cdr3_aa: CASRSQGFGELFF
clone_size: -; j_call: TRBJ2-5; v_call: TRBV5-1; d_call: TRBD2; cdr3_nt: TGCGCCAGCAGCCCGACTAGCGGGGGTAAGACCCAGTACTTC; cdr3_aa: CASSPTSGGKTQYF
clone_size: few; j_call: TRBJ1-1; v_call: TRBV12-3/TRBV12-4; d_call: TRBD1; cdr3_nt: TGTGCCAGCAGCCGAGGACAGGACACTGAAGCTTTCTTT; cdr3_aa: CASSRGQDTEAFF
clone_size: few; j_call: TRBJ2-4; v_call: TRBV7-3; d_call: -; cdr3_nt: TGTGCCAGCAGCTTAACAGGGGATAACAAAAACATTCAGTACTTC; cdr3_aa: CASSLTGDNKNIQYF
clone_size: few; j_call: TRBJ2-3; v_call: TRBV6-5; d_call: -; cdr3_nt: TGTGCCAGCAGTTACGGGGGGAGCGGTTGGGATACGCAGTATTTT; cdr3_aa: CASSYGGSGWDTQYF
clone_size: -; j_call: TRBJ2-2; v_call: TRBV19; d_call: TRBD2; cdr3_nt: TGTGCCAGTACCTGGGAGGGGCGGGGCGCGAACACCGGGGAGCTGTTTTTT; cdr3_aa: CASTWEGRGANTGELFF
clone_size: once; j_call: TRBJ2-5; v_call: TRBV29-1; d_call: -; cdr3_nt: TGCAGCGGAAGAAGACAGAGCCAAGAGACCCAGTACTTC; cdr3_aa: CSGRRQSQETQYF
clone_size: -; j_call: TRBJ2-1; v_call: TRBV27; d_call: -; cdr3_nt: TGTGCCAGCAGTTTTGCGGGGCGCGGTAATGAGCAGTTCTTC; cdr3_aa: CASSFAGRGNEQFF
clone_size: few; j_call: TRBJ2-3; v_call: TRBV6-1; d_call: -; cdr3_nt: TGTGCCAGCAGGGACAGAGGATTAGATACGCAGTATTTT; cdr3_aa: CASRDRGLDTQYF
clone_size: -; j_call: TRBJ1-5; v_call: TRBV19; d_call: -; cdr3_nt: TGTGCCAGTAGTACACAGTATAGCAATCAGCCCCAGCATTTT; cdr3_aa: CASSTQYSNQPQHF
clone_size: few; j_call: TRBJ2-5; v_call: TRBV7-8; d_call: -; cdr3_nt: TGTGCCAGCAGCTTGGCGAGACTTAGCTTACAAGAGACCCAGTACTTC; cdr3_aa: CASSLARLSLQETQYF